This T cell receptor (beta chain) was recorded in a study of blood T cells in healthy people across ages (dated by TCRdb to about 2015). Regarding the research as a whole: In model experiments, template switching captured roughly one uniquely barcoded TCR beta cDNA molecule for every two T cells. Two additional independent replicas of 1 million unique cDNA reads from the same blood draw were analyzed for two donors (one aged 18 to 29 and one aged 80 or older). The donors were divided into four age groups: young (average approximately 15 years), middle-aged (about 40), aged (about 60) and long-lived (roughly 82). Using deep sequencing normalized with unique cDNA molecular identifiers, the study measured how TCR beta repertoire diversity changes with age.

Donors were 39 systemically healthy Caucasian individuals from Russia aged 6 to 90 years. About 10 milliliters of peripheral blood were drawn from each donor into EDTA-treated Vacutainer tubes. Ficoll-Paque density-gradient centrifugation was used to isolate PBMCs, with at least 6.5 million per sample. Trizol reagent was used to extract total RNA from the PBMCs, yielding at least 5.5 micrograms per sample. For every donor, flow cytometry on a PBMC aliquot measured the percentage of naive CD45RAhigh/CD27high T cells. CDR1 is given as LNHNV and CDR2 as YYDKDF, both from the germline V gene (reference sequence). The CDR3 holds 18 amino acids from the cysteine to the phenylalanine. Only CDR3 DNA is held: 54 bases, read in frame from base 1. Germline trimming: 0 bases from V, 4 bases from J; junction bases outside gene matches: 10. Receptor amplification or capture employed 5' RACE. TCRdb records Illumina HiSeq 2500 as the sequencer. A second PCR of roughly 7 to 11 cycles was performed with a sample-barcoded 5' primer and a J-beta primer mix. Each TCR beta cDNA molecule received a unique molecular identifier from a template-switch 5' adaptor carrying 12 random nucleotides. Each sample yielded at least 2.5 million CDR3-containing paired-end reads. All of the RNA was converted into first-strand cDNA using the Mint cDNA synthesis kit, with a TRBC-specific oligonucleotide serving as the primer. Following uracil-DNA glycosylase treatment, all cDNA underwent a first 18-cycle PCR with the universal primers M1SS and BC2_uni_R. The paper's processing steps were these. Normalization of each sample was performed by random selection of 1 million high-quality reads, each carrying a distinct molecular identifier. Reads with shared molecular identifiers were discarded instead of being binned into consensus sequences. CDR3 identification, clonotype clustering and error correction used MiTCR with a Q25 quality threshold and the strictest error-elimination algorithm. Lower-bound total TCR beta diversity was estimated with a nonparametric unseen species model using Euler transformation. The public sequencing data were trimmed at Q25 with fastp and processed into clonotypes with MiXCR by TCRdb, which kept only in-frame beta chains. Each record represents a unique CDR3 protein, reported with the most common genes and DNA among its rows. The V and J calls here are based on TCRdb, not the publication. The table for this sample lists about 720,000 distinct CDR3 sequences; roughly 25% of them were counted only once. The ten largest clones represent 3% to 4% of the sample.

General study outcomes and caveats: Because the CMV infection status of the donors was unknown, age-related changes in expanded clonotypes may potentially have been confounded. Observed TCR beta diversity per million T cells fell roughly linearly with age, and a significant reduction was already apparent by age roughly 40. Observed TCR beta diversity correlated strongly with the percentage of naive T cells measured by flow cytometry. Total diversity estimates from one million sequenced T cells were considered lower bounds and underestimates. Conclusive comparison of naive and antigen-experienced compartments was prevented by the profiling of bulk unsorted PBMCs. The long-lived group showed more naive CD4+ T cells, fewer expanded clones and increased TCR diversity than the aged group, suggesting age selection.

This clonotype has just a few counts. Its specific antigen is unknown. Per-base quality was not reported, and no clone a single base away is much larger than it. This same sample was also part of a study on T cells of mothers and their children. As noted in the second study: Nine systemically healthy Caucasian individuals served as donors, namely three mothers together with their six children. cDNA synthesis used all of the extracted RNA, with approximately 1.6 ug of RNA in each 15 ul reaction. In the second PCR, the M1S primer introduced both the sample barcodes and 2-4 random nucleotides. Over 9.5 million TCR beta CDR3 reads were obtained for each mother, and millions of reads were obtained for each child. Thymic selection shapes the output of TCR recombination in a similar way in related and unrelated pairs, and inherited differences have a minor effect. Related mother-child pairs always showed normalized repertoire overlap that was slightly higher than in unrelated mother-child pairs, though the difference was never significant. No persistent microchimeric T cell clones were detected, at a sensitivity of 90 to 100 clones per million clonotypes. In the study, deep NGS was used to compare the TCR beta repertoires of mothers and children, and features distinguishing related mother-child pairs from unrelated individuals were sought. The mean age was roughly 40 +/- 4 years for the mothers and about 12 +/- 4 years for the children. After adapter ligation was performed with NEBNext reagents, the libraries were sequenced on an Illumina HiSeq 2000 with 100+100 nt paired-end reads. Mother and child libraries were prepared a month apart and sequenced in separate runs to prevent cross-contamination. Each donor had between roughly 450,000 and 2,300,000 distinct TCR beta clonotypes identified. Naive TCR beta clonotypes were estimated from low-frequency clonotypes matched to each donor's FACS-determined naive share, without sorting.

The chain is encoded by TRBV15 joined to TRBJ2-3, with 10 bases aligning to TRBD2. Sequencing used blood. The origin of this receptor is a boy younger than 18 in good health. The CDR3 region: CATSRDRPGLAYADTQYF. The sequenced DNA is TGTGCCACCAGCAGAGATCGTCCGGGACTAGCGTACGCAGATACGCAGTATTTT.